Presented here are 22 T cell receptor beta chains from one specimen sequenced in a study of PD-1 blockade in classical Hodgkin lymphoma. TCRdb's copy holds only in-frame clones and misses some; the assay was immunoSEQ multiplex PCR. The table shows roughly 28,000 clones, with 70% occurring only once. There was relapse after autologous stem cell transplantation in every patient, and there was variation in brentuximab vedotin exposure. Sample: peripheral blood mononuclear cells (PBMCs), taken before the second cycle of nivolumab. These receptors were collected from a human donor with classical Hodgkin lymphoma.

The chain links TRBV5-7 to TRBJ2-5; D is perhaps TRBD2 (5 bases). TRBV5-7 counts as an open reading frame of uncertain function. CDR3 length equals 11 residues. V lost 3 bases, J lost 5 bases, and 5 bases lay in between. As DNA, the CDR3 is TGTGCCAGCAGCTGGGAGGAGACCCAGTACTTC. Translating it yields CASSWEETQYF.

This chain connects TRBV6-5 to TRBJ2-5; D assignment may be TRBD1 or TRBD2 (5 bases each). The CDR3 totals 13 residues. The ends were cut back, 6 bases at V and 9 bases at J, with 17 bases in the middle. Per the germline V gene, CDR1 is MNHEY and CDR2 is SVGAGI. The CDR3: CASSTGTLRAQYF. CDR3 in DNA: TGTGCCAGCAGCACGGGGACCTTGAGGGCCCAGTACTTC.

V gene TRBV7-3 combines with J gene TRBJ2-2; D possibly uses TRBD1 or TRBD2 (5 bases each). The CDR3 runs 14 residues. Germline V CDR1 and CDR2: SGHTA, FQGTGA. V was cut by 1 base and J by 4 bases, with 7 bases left in between. CDR3 in DNA: TGTGCCAGCAGCTTAATCGGGGCCACCGGGGAGCTGTTTTTT. This translates into CASSLIGATGELFF.

J is TRBJ2-2 and V is TRBV19; maybe TRBD1 (5 bases). CDR1 and CDR2 (germline): LNHDA, SQIVND (reference sequence). CDR3 length equals 14 residues. The V and J ends lost 3 bases and 4 bases respectively, with 9 bases between them. The CDR3 DNA is TGTGCCAGTAGTATTAGGGGTGGCACCGGGGAGCTGTTTTTT. It encodes CASSIRGGTGELFF.

This clone showed up just once. V usage is TRBV15 and J usage is TRBJ2-5; 7 positions agree with TRBD1. The CDR3 covers 15 residues. The J segment lost 1 base and the V segment lost 3 bases, leaving 5 bases of the junction unmatched. From germline, CDR1 is LNHNV and CDR2 YYDKDF (reference sequence). CDR3 protein: CATSRRGTAQETQYF. The CDR3 DNA reads as TGTGCCACCAGCAGGAGGGGGACAGCCCAAGAGACCCAGTACTTC.

In its sample, this clone was seen a few times. This sequence joins TRBV6-5 and TRBJ2-7; TRBD1 matches 11 bases. The trim removed 7 bases at V and 2 bases at J, leaving 4 bases unmatched. Germline V gene lookup returns CDR1 MNHEY and CDR2 SVGAGI. The CDR3 extends over 14 amino acids. The CDR3 protein is CASTSDRGPYEQYF. The CDR3 DNA reads as TGTGCCAGCACCTCGGACAGGGGGCCCTACGAGCAGTACTTC.

The rearrangement links TRBV9 to TRBJ1-3; D is perhaps TRBD1 (5 bases). The germline V gene encodes CDR1 SGDLS and CDR2 YYNGEE. The CDR3 covers 15 residues. The germline V and J ends were trimmed by 0 bases and 2 bases, with 9 bases remaining between them. The CDR3 loop reads CASSVAGFAGNTIYF. The CDR3 DNA follows: TGTGCCAGCAGCGTAGCAGGGTTCGCTGGAAACACCATATATTTT.

This clone has just a few counts. This chain connects TRBV6-1 to TRBJ2-2; tentatively, D is TRBD2 (6 bases). Germline CDR1 reads MNHNS; CDR2 reads SASEGT. V shed 1 base and J shed 5 bases, with 8 bases lying between them. This CDR3 is 14 amino acids long. CDR3 amino acids: CASSEVGGTGELFF. As DNA, the CDR3 is TGTGCCAGCAGTGAAGTTGGAGGGACCGGGGAGCTGTTTTTT.

This chain connects TRBV28 to TRBJ1-2; D is unclear. The CDR3 loop spans 13 amino acids. Germline V lookup: CDR1 MDHEN, CDR2 SYDVKM. V was cut by 5 bases and J by 5 bases, with 12 bases left in between. The CDR3 DNA is TGTGCCAGCAGTCCATCGCAGTTATATGGCTACACCTTC. This translates into CASSPSQLYGYTF.

This clone was seen a few times. The chain joins TRBV7-2 to TRBJ1-1; TRBD1 aligns across 7 bases. The germline V gene has CDR1 SGHTA and CDR2 FQGNSA. This CDR3 region has 14 residues. Trimming cost V 4 bases and J 1 base; bases outside gene matches: 3. This chain's CDR3 is CASSSYRGNTEAFF. For the CDR3, the DNA is TGTGCCAGCAGCTCATACAGGGGGAACACTGAAGCTTTCTTT.

The chain joins TRBV7-2 to TRBJ2-7; a weak D match, TRBD2 (6 bases). CDR3 length: 16 residues. V lost 2 bases and J lost 3, with 17 bases in between. Germline V gives CDR1 SGHTA, CDR2 FQGNSA. As DNA, the CDR3 is TGTGCCAGCAGCTTACTGGGGGGTGGGCGAGTCTACGAGCAGTACTTC. Amino acid sequence: CASSLLGGGRVYEQYF.

The rearrangement links TRBV6-6 to TRBJ2-1; D remains ambiguous. Trimming removed 6 bases from V and 7 bases from J, with 13 bases in between. Germline assignment: CDR1 MNHNY and CDR2 SVGAGI (reference sequence). CDR3 size: 13 residues. DNA of the CDR3: TGTGCCAGCAGCGACCCCCCCTTAAATGAGCAGTTCTTC. Its protein is CASSDPPLNEQFF.

The V call is TRBV6-5, the J call TRBJ1-1; possible D gene TRBD1, 5 bases. The V and J ends lost 10 bases and 4 bases respectively, with 13 bases between them. Germline V gene lookup returns CDR1 MNHEY and CDR2 SVGAGI. The CDR3 is 12 residues long. As DNA, the CDR3 is TGTGCCACCGCAACGAGGGGCACTGAAGCTTTCTTT. This codes for CATATRGTEAFF.

This sequence joins TRBV7-2 and TRBJ1-5; D uncertain. Germline V CDR1 and CDR2: SGHTA, FQGNSA. CDR3 length equals 15 residues. Trimming cost V 5 bases and J 2 bases, with 13 bases left between them. CDR3 bases: TGTGCCAGCAGCCTCACAGCGTACGGCAATCAGCCCCAGCATTTT. Its translation is CASSLTAYGNQPQHF.

The chain carries TRBV19 and TRBJ2-3; no reliable D call. V gave up 3 bases and J gave up 4 bases, with 17 bases separating them. The CDR3 has 16 amino acids. Germline lookup yields CDR1 LNHDA and CDR2 SQIVND (reference sequence). The CDR3 DNA reads TGTGCCAGTAGTATCTTAGGGATCGGTGGCGCAGATACGCAGTATTTT. Translation gives CASSILGIGGADTQYF.

This clone has just one count. V usage is TRBV19 and J usage is TRBJ1-1; D is perhaps TRBD1 (5 bases). The V gene lost 6 bases and the J gene lost 5 bases, with 13 bases spanning the gap. The V gene's germline CDR1 is LNHDA and CDR2 SQIVND (reference sequence). CDR3 length: 13 amino acids. The CDR3 loop is CASRGGGRTEAFF. The CDR3 region has the DNA TGTGCCAGTAGGGGTGGGGGAAGGACTGAAGCTTTCTTT.

This chain joins TRBV5-5 and TRBJ1-5, with TRBD1 identical over 8 bases. J was trimmed by 7 bases and V by 0 bases; bases with no gene match: 9. This CDR3 is built from 16 residues. Germline CDR1 SGHKS, CDR2 YYEKEE (reference sequence). The CDR3 region is CASSLDSGGAGQPQHF. Written as DNA, the CDR3 is TGTGCCAGCAGCTTGGATTCAGGGGGCGCGGGACAGCCCCAGCATTTT.

The genes are TRBV28 and TRBJ1-5; D is perhaps TRBD1 (5 bases). Germline V gene sequence: CDR1 MDHEN, CDR2 SYDVKM. With 7 bases removed from V and 4 bases from J, the gap between germline ends came to 17 bases. This CDR3 contains 15 residues. CDR3 in DNA: TGTGCCAGCACCCTCCAAGGGGCAGGGAATCAGCCCCAGCATTTT. The encoded protein is CASTLQGAGNQPQHF. The entire variable domain, with the rest obtained from reference TRBV28 and TRBJ1-5, is as follows: DVKVTQSSRYLVKRTGEKVFLECVQDMDHENMFWYRQDPGLGLRLIYFSYDVKMKEKGDIPEGYSVSREKKERFSLILESASTNQTSMYLCASTLQGAGNQPQHFGDGTRLSIL.

The chain joins TRBV15 to TRBJ2-1, with D perhaps matching TRBD2 (5 bases). The CDR3 totals 17 residues. Trimming shortened V by 2 bases and J by 9 bases, and 23 bases separated the two germline ends. CDR1 and CDR2 from the germline V gene are LNHNV and YYDKDF (reference sequence). The CDR3 DNA is TGTGCCACCAGCAGACCGTATGGGCGTGTGGGAGTCCTTGAGCAGTTCTTC. Its protein is CATSRPYGRVGVLEQFF.

The genes are TRBV7-9 and TRBJ2-3; D uncertain. The CDR3 totals 11 residues. The germline CDR1 and CDR2 sequences are SEHNR and FQNEAQ (reference sequence). Trimming stripped 6 bases from V and 11 bases from J, with 12 bases between. Written as DNA, the CDR3 is TGTGCCAGCAGAATCAATACGCGGCAGTATTTT. Its translation: CASRINTRQYF. Full variable domain (outside the CDR3, taken from reference TRBV7-9 and TRBJ2-3): DTGVSQNPRHKITKRGQNVTFRCDPISEHNRLYWYRQTLGQGPEFLTYFQNEAQLEKSRLLSDRFSAERPKGSFSTLEIQRTEQGDSAMYLCASRINTRQYFGPGTRLTVL.

This chain links TRBV4-3 with TRBJ2-2; no clear D. The V end lost 0 bases, the J end lost 6 bases, and 14 bases lay between the germline ends. Germline CDR1 LGHNA, CDR2 YSLEER. CDR3 length: 16 amino acids. CDR3 loop: CASSQEWQVNPGELFF. CDR3 DNA sequence: TGCGCCAGCAGCCAAGAATGGCAGGTTAACCCCGGGGAGCTGTTTTTT.

The chain uses TRBV10-1 and TRBJ2-5, with unresolved D. This CDR3 is built from 16 residues. From germline, CDR1 is WNHNN and CDR2 SYGVQD (reference sequence). V was cut by 0 bases and J by 5 bases, with 16 bases left in between. CDR3 amino acids: CASSESRIGKRETQYF. CDR3 coding DNA: TGCGCCAGCAGTGAGTCTAGAATTGGCAAAAGGGAGACCCAGTACTTC.